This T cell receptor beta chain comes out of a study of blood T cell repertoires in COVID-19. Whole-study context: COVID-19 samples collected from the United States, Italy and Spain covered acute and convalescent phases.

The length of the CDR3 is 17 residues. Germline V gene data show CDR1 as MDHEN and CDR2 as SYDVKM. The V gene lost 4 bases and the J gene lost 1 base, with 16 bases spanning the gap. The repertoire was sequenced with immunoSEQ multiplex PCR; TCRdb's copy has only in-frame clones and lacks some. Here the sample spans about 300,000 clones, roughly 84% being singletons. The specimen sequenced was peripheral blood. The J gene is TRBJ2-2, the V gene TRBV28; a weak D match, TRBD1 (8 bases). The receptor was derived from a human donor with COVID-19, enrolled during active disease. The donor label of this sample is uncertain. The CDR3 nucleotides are TGTGCCAGCAGTTCAACAGCGGGGACAGGGAACACCGGGGAGCTGTTTTTT. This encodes CASSSTAGTGNTGELFF. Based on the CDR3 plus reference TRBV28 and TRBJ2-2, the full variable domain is DVKVTQSSRYLVKRTGEKVFLECVQDMDHENMFWYRQDPGLGLRLIYFSYDVKMKEKGDIPEGYSVSREKKERFSLILESASTNQTSMYLCASSSTAGTGNTGELFFGEGSRLTVL.